This T cell receptor (beta chain) was identified during a study of human T cells and chemical hapten exposure. The overall study: Across its 20 to 30 weeks, the study gave patients weekly diphenylcyclopropenone doses to the scalp.

V shed 5 bases and J shed 0 bases, with 13 bases lying between them. The CDR3 contains 15 residues. Germline loops: CDR1 MNHNS, CDR2 SASEGT. This sample's time point: patch test 2, 6 weeks after DPC sensitization. Treatment denoted: therapeutic diphenylcyclopropenone sensitization with weekly scalp DPC. The study drew its donors from alopecia patients who were 18 to 70 years old and suitable for DPC. In this sample, this clonotype turned up a few times. In the authors' workflow: Sequenced samples showed a median of approximately 96,000 TCRs each, with counts running from approximately 20,000 to 700,000. TCRdb re-derived calls from the RACE reads in MiXCR, one entry per CDR3 protein. The V and J calls, along with clone size, are taken from TCRdb and not from the paper's own processing. The table lists fewer than 85,000 distinct CDR3 sequences, approximately 10% of them singletons.

This TCR came from a man in his late teens or twenties with alopecia areata. Some clones in this sample may be carry-over from other donors' samples. Here the sequenced sample was whole blood, taken in connection with sensitization to the hapten diphenylcyclopropenone (DPC). The J gene is TRBJ1-2, the V gene TRBV6-1; TRBD1 is a possible D gene (6 bases). CDR3 sequence: CASSSSGGPNYGYTF. CDR3 in DNA: TGTGCCAGCAGTAGTTCGGGGGGCCCTAACTATGGCTACACCTTC.